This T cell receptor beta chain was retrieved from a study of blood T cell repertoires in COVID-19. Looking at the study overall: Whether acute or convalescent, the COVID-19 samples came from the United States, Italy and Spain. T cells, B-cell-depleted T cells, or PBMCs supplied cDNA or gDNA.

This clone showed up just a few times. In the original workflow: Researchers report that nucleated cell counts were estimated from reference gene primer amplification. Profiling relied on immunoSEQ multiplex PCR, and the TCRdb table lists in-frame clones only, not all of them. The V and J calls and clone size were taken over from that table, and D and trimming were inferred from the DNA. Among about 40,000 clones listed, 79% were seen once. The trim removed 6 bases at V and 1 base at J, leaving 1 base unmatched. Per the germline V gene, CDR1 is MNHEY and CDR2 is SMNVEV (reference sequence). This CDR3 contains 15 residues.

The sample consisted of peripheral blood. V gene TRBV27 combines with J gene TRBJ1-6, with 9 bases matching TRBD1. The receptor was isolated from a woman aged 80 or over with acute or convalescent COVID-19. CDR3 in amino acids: CASRGQGSYNSPLHF. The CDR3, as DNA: TGTGCCAGCAGAGGACAGGGGTCCTATAATTCACCCCTCCACTTT.